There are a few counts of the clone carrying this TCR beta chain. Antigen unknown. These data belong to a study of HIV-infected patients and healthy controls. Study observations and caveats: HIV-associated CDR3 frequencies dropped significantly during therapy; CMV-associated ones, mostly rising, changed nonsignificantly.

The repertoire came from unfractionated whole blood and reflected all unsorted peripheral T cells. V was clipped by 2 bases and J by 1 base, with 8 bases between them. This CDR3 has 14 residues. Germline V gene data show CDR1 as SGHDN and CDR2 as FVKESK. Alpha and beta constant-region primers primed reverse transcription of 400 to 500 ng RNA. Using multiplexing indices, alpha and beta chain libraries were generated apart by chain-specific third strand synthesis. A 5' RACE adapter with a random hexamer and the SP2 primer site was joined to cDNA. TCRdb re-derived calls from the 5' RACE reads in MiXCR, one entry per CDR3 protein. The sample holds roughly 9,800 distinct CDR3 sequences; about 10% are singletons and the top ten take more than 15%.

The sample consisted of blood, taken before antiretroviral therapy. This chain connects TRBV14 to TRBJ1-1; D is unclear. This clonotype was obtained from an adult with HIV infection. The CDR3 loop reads CASSQRTANTEAFF. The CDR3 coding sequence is TGTGCCAGCAGCCAACGTACCGCGAACACTGAAGCTTTCTTT.